This T cell receptor beta chain was documented in a study of Tregs in tolerant kidney transplant recipients. Unstimulated regulatory T cells (CD4+CD25+CD127-), CD4+CD25- non-regulatory cells, CD4 and CD8 cells were FACS-sorted from thawed PBMCs. Study-wide results and caveats: Some patients' samples used different primers over time, so nucleotide sequences weren't comparable. Donor-specific Treg expansion exceeded global Treg expansion in tolerant patients, suggesting antigen drive.

The protocol was immunoSEQ multiplex PCR, while the TCRdb copy is restricted to in-frame clones and leaves out a portion. The repertoire holds about 110,000 clones, with around 89% as singletons. A word on this clone: What it binds is not known.

The length of the CDR3 is 15 residues. V lost 5 bases and J 5 bases, leaving 15 bases between the germline ends. The germline CDR1 and CDR2 sequences are SEHNR and FQNEAQ (reference sequence). This TCR derives from a human donor who received a combined kidney and bone marrow transplant. The V gene is TRBV7-9, the J gene TRBJ1-4, with D perhaps TRBD1 (5 bases). The sample in question was CD4+ T cells from blood, obtained before the transplant. CDR3 DNA: TGTGCCAGCAGCCTAGGCGGGGGTGTGAATGAAAAACTGTTTTTT. Translation gives CASSLGGGVNEKLFF.